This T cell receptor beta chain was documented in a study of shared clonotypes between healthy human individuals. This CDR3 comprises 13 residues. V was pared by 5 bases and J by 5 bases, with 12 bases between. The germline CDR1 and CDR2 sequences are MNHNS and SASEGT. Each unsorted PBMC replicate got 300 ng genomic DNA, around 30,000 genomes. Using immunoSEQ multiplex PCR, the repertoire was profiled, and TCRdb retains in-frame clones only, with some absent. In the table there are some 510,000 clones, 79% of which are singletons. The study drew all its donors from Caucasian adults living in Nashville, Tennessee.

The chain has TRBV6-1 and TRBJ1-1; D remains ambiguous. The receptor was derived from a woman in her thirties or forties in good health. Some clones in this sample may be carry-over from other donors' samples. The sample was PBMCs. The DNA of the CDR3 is TGTGCCAGCAGTACAAAACCGGAGACTGAAGCTTTCTTT. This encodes CASSTKPETEAFF.